These 30 T cell receptor beta chains were sequenced from one sample in a study of T-cell memory formation after mild COVID-19 listed by TCRdb under 2021. Library preparation employed 5' RACE. Sequenced on an Illumina NovaSeq 6000. TCRdb applied fastp at Q25 and MiXCR to the public reads, then kept only in-frame beta chains. CDR3 protein duplicates are merged, each entry listing the most common genes and DNA. The sample contains about 340,000 distinct CDR3 sequences, 13% of them found a single time. The ten largest clones take up about 22% of the sample. Source material: PBMCs or a T cell subset sorted from them (not recorded which). Source of these receptors: a man aged 18 to 29 who had mild COVID-19 (a few samples of this study predate the infection). The sample titles of this study are shuffled in the database, so cell type and time point are left out; the donor was told from shared clones.

The chain has TRBV6-5 and TRBJ1-4, with 9 bases lining up with TRBD1. This CDR3 is 14 amino acids long. The ends lost 5 bases at V and 7 bases at J; junction bases unmatched: 5. Germline values: CDR1 MNHEY, CDR2 SVGAGI. The CDR3: CASSRDRAGEKLFF. The DNA of the CDR3 is TGTGCCAGCAGTCGGGACAGGGCCGGTGAAAAACTGTTTTTT.

This clonotype was observed at least ten times. This rearrangement joins TRBV7-2 to TRBJ2-1; 9 bases agree with TRBD1. The V and J ends lost 5 bases and 3 bases, in that order; junction bases with no gene match: 5. Germline V gives CDR1 SGHTA, CDR2 FQGNSA. The CDR3 sequence is 15 residues long. DNA of the CDR3: TGTGCCAGCAGCACGGGACAGGGTAACTACAATGAGCAGTTCTTC. Amino acid sequence: CASSTGQGNYNEQFF.

This clonotype was recorded at least ten times. This sequence joins TRBV6-6 and TRBJ2-3, with unresolved D. Trimming cost V 8 bases and J 6 bases, with 9 bases left between them. CDR1 and CDR2 (germline): MNHNY, SVGAGI (reference sequence). The CDR3 is 11 amino acids. The CDR3 DNA sequence: TGTGCCAGCTCCGTGGTGGATACGCAGTATTTT. It encodes CASSVVDTQYF.

This clonotype was picked up a small number of times. The rearrangement links TRBV11-2 to TRBJ1-2, with D possibly TRBD1 on 6 matching bases. Germline CDR1 and CDR2: SGHAT and FQNNGV. The germline V and J ends were trimmed by 4 bases and 11 bases, with 14 bases remaining between them. The CDR3 runs 12 residues. The CDR3 DNA reads as TGTGCCAGCAGCTCGCCGGGACAAGCATACACCTTC. Amino acid sequence: CASSSPGQAYTF.

In this sample, this clonotype turned up a few times. The rearrangement joins TRBV29-1 to TRBJ1-1; the D is unclear. V was clipped by 7 bases and J by 4 bases, with 10 bases between them. The germline gives CDR1 SQVTM, CDR2 ANQGSEA. CDR3 length equals 11 residues. As DNA, the CDR3 is TGCAGCGGAATTCGGGGCACTGAAGCTTTCTTT. Its translation is CSGIRGTEAFF.

This clonotype appeared many times. The rearrangement links TRBV20-1 to TRBJ2-3; D possibly uses TRBD1 or TRBD2 (5 bases each). From germline, CDR1 is DFQATT and CDR2 SNEGSKA (reference sequence). The CDR3 contains 17 residues. V gave up 5 bases and J gave up 0 bases, with 21 bases separating them. The CDR3 DNA follows: TGCAGTGCTTTCAACCCCTTGGTCAGGGAGAGCACAGATACGCAGTATTTT. This translates into CSAFNPLVRESTDTQYF.

The rearrangement joins TRBV27 to TRBJ1-1; no definite D call. Between the trimmed V and J ends, which lost 3 bases and 3 bases, there was a span of 17 bases. Germline CDR1 reads MNHEY; CDR2 reads SMNVEV (reference sequence). There are 16 residues in the CDR3. CDR3 protein: CASSLGSGNAYTEAFF. In DNA form, the CDR3 reads TGTGCCAGCAGTTTGGGTTCCGGGAACGCATACACTGAAGCTTTCTTT.

There are a few counts of this clonotype. This rearrangement joins TRBV6-2 or TRBV6-3 to TRBJ1-6, with D unresolved. The CDR3 extends over 15 amino acids. V was pared by 0 bases and J by 10 bases, with 13 bases between. Germline CDR1 reads MNHEY; CDR2 reads SVGEGT. This chain's CDR3 is CASSYSTRESSPLHF. CDR3 nucleotide sequence: TGTGCCAGCAGTTACTCGACGCGGGAAAGCTCACCCCTCCACTTT.

This clonotype was recorded at least ten times. The chain has TRBV11-2 and TRBJ1-4; the match to TRBD1 covers 8 bases. The CDR3 is made up of 21 amino acids. CDR1 SGHAT and CDR2 FQNNGV come from the germline V gene. V trimming: 0 bases; J trimming: 7 bases; junction bases outside the gene matches: 22. The CDR3 reads CASSLDQLFGGRGQEAEKLFF. CDR3 nucleotide sequence: TGTGCCAGCAGCTTAGATCAGTTGTTCGGGGGAAGGGGACAGGAGGCTGAAAAACTGTTTTTT.

This clonotype was detected only a few times. This chain links TRBV27 with TRBJ2-2; D unclear. Germline-derived CDR1 and CDR2 are MNHEY and SMNVEV (reference sequence). The CDR3 loop spans 12 amino acids. Trimming stripped 7 bases from V and 3 bases from J, with 6 bases between. The CDR3 protein is CASKGYTGELFF. As DNA, the CDR3 is TGTGCCAGCAAGGGATACACCGGGGAGCTGTTTTTT.

This clonotype occurred many times. The chain employs TRBV7-9 and TRBJ2-1, with 8 positions matching TRBD2. The CDR3 totals 13 residues. Germline assignment: CDR1 SEHNR and CDR2 FQNEAQ (reference sequence). The V and J ends lost 6 bases and 8 bases, in that order; junction bases with no gene match: 6. This CDR3 reads CASRGSGKDEQFF. CDR3 in DNA: TGTGCCAGCAGGGGTAGCGGGAAGGATGAGCAGTTCTTC. The full variable domain, with the rest looked up from reference TRBV7-9 and TRBJ2-1, is DTGVSQNPRHKITKRGQNVTFRCDPISEHNRLYWYRQTLGQGPEFLTYFQNEAQLEKSRLLSDRFSAERPKGSFSTLEIQRTEQGDSAMYLCASRGSGKDEQFFGPGTRLTVL.

Note on this clonotype: An end of the junction does not agree with germline; a read error may underlie this. The chain combines TRBV7-2 with TRBJ2-7; 7 bases map to TRBD2. In germline, CDR1 is SGHTA, CDR2 FQGNSA. The CDR3 totals 13 residues. The DNA of the CDR3 is TGTGCCAGCAGCTTAGAAGCGGGGTACGTGCAGTACTTC. This translates into CASSLEAGYVQYF.

The chain combines TRBV27 with TRBJ2-7; D perhaps matches TRBD1 (6 bases). There are 14 residues in the CDR3. V was trimmed by 3 bases and J by 4 bases, leaving 13 bases between them. Germline assignment: CDR1 MNHEY and CDR2 SMNVEV (reference sequence). CDR3 in amino acids: CASSLGTTLYEQYF. In DNA, the CDR3 is TGTGCCAGCAGTTTGGGGACAACCCTTTACGAGCAGTACTTC.

This clonotype was detected many times. V is TRBV7-8 and J is TRBJ1-3; unclear D gene. V gave up 3 bases and J gave up 2 bases, with 8 bases separating them. The CDR3 extends over 14 amino acids. The germline gives CDR1 SGHVS, CDR2 FQNEAQ. The CDR3 nucleotides are TGTGCCAGCAGCTTTACCGGGCCTGGAAACACCATATATTTT. It translates to CASSFTGPGNTIYF.

The chain uses TRBV4-1 and TRBJ2-7; D uncertain. CDR3 length: 11 residues. The ends were cut back, 3 bases at V and 3 bases at J, with 3 bases in the middle. In germline, CDR1 is MGHRA, CDR2 YSYEKL. The CDR3 loop is CASSHVYEQYF. The CDR3, as DNA: TGCGCCAGCAGCCATGTCTACGAGCAGTACTTC.

DNA of the CDR3: TGCAGTGCTATCCCTAGCGGGCCGAGCGAGCAGTACTTC. It encodes CSAIPSGPSEQYF. The J gene is TRBJ2-7, the V gene TRBV20-1; the match to TRBD2 covers 8 bases. V shed 4 bases and J 6 bases; nucleotides not matched to a gene: 8. The germline gives CDR1 DFQATT, CDR2 SNEGSKA (reference sequence). This CDR3 region has 13 residues.

The rearrangement uses TRBV9 and TRBJ2-7; D is ambiguous. CDR1 is SGDLS, CDR2 YYNGEE, per germline. V lost 0 bases and J 2 bases, leaving 9 bases between the germline ends. The CDR3 sequence is 14 residues long. The CDR3 DNA sequence: TGTGCCAGCAGCGTAGGGGCGGATCCCTACGAGCAGTACTTC. It translates to CASSVGADPYEQYF.

This clonotype has only a few counts. This sequence joins TRBV20-1 and TRBJ2-3; TRBD2 agrees at 9 bases. Germline-derived CDR1 and CDR2 are DFQATT and SNEGSKA (reference sequence). The CDR3 totals 16 residues. V lost 0 bases to trimming and J lost 4 bases; unmatched junction nucleotides: 8. The CDR3 spells CSARDLASGDADTQYF. In nucleotides, the CDR3 is TGCAGTGCTAGAGATCTAGCTAGCGGGGATGCAGATACGCAGTATTTT.

This clonotype was observed a few times. The chain employs TRBV7-9 and TRBJ2-7; 7 bases fit TRBD1. J was trimmed by 1 base and V by 4 bases; bases with no gene match: 13. The CDR3 loop spans 17 amino acids. From germline, CDR1 is SEHNR and CDR2 FQNEAQ (reference sequence). The CDR3 region is CASSSKAGGRFSYEQYF. CDR3 coding DNA: TGTGCCAGCAGCTCTAAGGCAGGGGGACGTTTTTCCTACGAGCAGTACTTC. Filled out from reference TRBV7-9 and TRBJ2-7, the complete variable domain reads DTGVSQNPRHKITKRGQNVTFRCDPISEHNRLYWYRQTLGQGPEFLTYFQNEAQLEKSRLLSDRFSAERPKGSFSTLEIQRTEQGDSAMYLCASSSKAGGRFSYEQYFGPGTRLTVT.

This clonotype was seen a few times. The V call is TRBV6-5, the J call TRBJ1-1; weak D call: TRBD1 (5 bases). The germline V gene has CDR1 MNHEY and CDR2 SVGAGI. V was pared by 9 bases and J by 5 bases, with 19 bases between. The CDR3 runs 14 residues. As DNA, the CDR3 is TGTGCCAGGGTCCTCCTGGGGGATCGAACTGAAGCTTTCTTT. Protein product: CARVLLGDRTEAFF.

This rearrangement joins TRBV4-3 to TRBJ1-5; no clear D. Germline CDR1 LGHNA, CDR2 YSLEER. The ends were cut back, 5 bases at V and 3 bases at J, with 17 bases in the middle. The CDR3 spans 16 residues. CDR3: CASSARYGEYNQPQHF. For the CDR3, the DNA is TGCGCCAGCAGCGCCCGGTACGGAGAGTACAATCAGCCCCAGCATTTT.

The chain is built from TRBV29-1 and TRBJ2-1, with D unresolved. Between the trimmed V and J ends, which lost 8 bases and 4 bases, there was a span of 9 bases. Germline loops: CDR1 SQVTM, CDR2 ANQGSEA. This CDR3 has 11 amino acids. The CDR3 sequence: CSPRWYNEQFF. For the CDR3, the DNA is TGCAGCCCGCGGTGGTACAATGAGCAGTTCTTC.

This chain joins TRBV7-2 and TRBJ2-4; tentative D call: TRBD1 (5 bases). Trimming left V 1 base short and J 7 bases short, with 11 bases between. The CDR3 sequence is 14 residues long. Germline CDR1 SGHTA, CDR2 FQGNSA. Here the CDR3 DNA reads TGTGCCAGCAGCTTAGTGCAGGGTTCGAACATTCAGTACTTC. Its translation is CASSLVQGSNIQYF.

This clonotype was detected a few times. This chain links TRBV5-1 with TRBJ1-1; perhaps TRBD1 as D (6 bases). Germline values: CDR1 SGHRS, CDR2 YFSETQ. The CDR3 is 14 amino acids. V shed 4 bases and J shed 4 bases, with 14 bases lying between them. The CDR3 DNA reads as TGCGCCAGCAGCGTATACAGGGAGGGCACTGAAGCTTTCTTT. Translation gives CASSVYREGTEAFF.

This clonotype has just a few counts. This chain connects TRBV20-1 to TRBJ2-3, with D perhaps assigned TRBD1 or TRBD2 (6 bases each). Trimming removed 6 bases at V and 3 bases at J, with 16 bases between. Looked up from germline, CDR1 is DFQATT and CDR2 is SNEGSKA (reference sequence). CDR3 size: 14 residues. The DNA of the CDR3 is TGCAGTGCCACCCCGGGGGCTCAAACAGATACGCAGTATTTT. This sequence encodes CSATPGAQTDTQYF.

This clonotype has more than one count but fewer than ten. V and J are TRBV3-1 and TRBJ2-1, with D unresolved. The CDR3 covers 11 residues. Germline CDR1 and CDR2: LGHDT and YNNKEL (reference sequence). V dropped 3 bases and J dropped 9 bases, with 6 bases sitting between them. The CDR3 nucleotides are TGTGCCAGCAGCCACAGTGCTGAGCAGTTCTTC. It yields the protein CASSHSAEQFF.

Ten or more counts support this clonotype. The chain is built from TRBV5-8 and TRBJ2-1; D is undetermined. The CDR3 has 15 amino acids. The V and J ends lost 2 bases and 0 bases respectively, with 9 bases between them. Looked up from germline, CDR1 is SGHTS and CDR2 is YDEGEE. CDR3 residues: CASSFRGISYNEQFF. The CDR3 DNA reads TGTGCCAGCAGCTTTCGAGGCATCTCCTACAATGAGCAGTTCTTC. The variable domain in full, with the rest retrieved from reference TRBV5-8 and TRBJ2-1, is EAGVTQSPTHLIKTRGQQATLRCSPISGHTSVYWYQQALGLGLQFLLWYDEGEERNRGNFPPRFSGRQFPNYSSELNVNALELEDSALYLCASSFRGISYNEQFFGPGTRLTVL.

This clonotype was found many times. The chain uses TRBV4-1 and TRBJ2-1; D remains unclear. Germline lookup yields CDR1 MGHRA and CDR2 YSYEKL. This CDR3 contains 13 residues. The germline V and J ends were trimmed by 0 bases and 12 bases, with 12 bases remaining between them. The DNA of the CDR3 is TGCGCCAGCAGCCAAGATAAACATCGGAGGCAGTTCTTC. Protein sequence: CASSQDKHRRQFF.

The chain uses TRBV4-1 and TRBJ1-1, with a possible D match to TRBD1 (5 bases). Germline lookup yields CDR1 MGHRA and CDR2 YSYEKL. Trimming cost V 3 bases and J 5 bases, with 16 bases left between them. The CDR3 has 15 amino acids. CDR3 region: CASSQDPGTRTEAFF. Written as DNA, the CDR3 is TGCGCCAGCAGCCAGGACCCCGGGACGAGGACTGAAGCTTTCTTT.

The chain carries TRBV9 and TRBJ1-5, with D unclear. CDR1 and CDR2 from the germline V gene are SGDLS and YYNGEE. V gave up 2 bases and J gave up 4 bases, with 13 bases separating them. The CDR3 has 15 residues. The CDR3 is CASSVSGSPNQPQHF. For the CDR3, the DNA is TGTGCCAGCAGCGTTTCAGGATCTCCGAATCAGCCCCAGCATTTT.